One sample yielded the 14 T cell receptor beta chains listed below, sequenced in a study of beta chain features in type 1 diabetes. Expressed TCRB transcripts were sequenced because the entire RNA isolate underwent reverse transcription. Profiled with immunoSEQ multiplex PCR; TCRdb holds only in-frame clones, not every one. The sample shows 680,000 or so clones, 15% to 17% of them seen only once. The sample comprised naive CD4+ T cells from blood. Receptors were obtained from a man aged 18-30 years in good health.

The chain is built from TRBV19 and TRBJ2-3; tentatively, D is TRBD1 or TRBD2 (5 bases each). The V gene lost 5 bases and the J gene lost 2 bases, with 14 bases spanning the gap. CDR3 length: 15 amino acids. Germline values: CDR1 LNHDA, CDR2 SQIVND (reference sequence). CDR3 nucleotide sequence: TGTGCCAGTAGTCCCGGGGACGGCTACACAGATACGCAGTATTTT. Protein: CASSPGDGYTDTQYF.

This clone was seen only a few times. The rearrangement uses TRBV7-2 and TRBJ2-2, with 10 bases lining up with TRBD2. V dropped 3 bases and J dropped 5; count of bases not matched to a gene: 3. This CDR3 is built from 15 residues. The germline CDR1 and CDR2 sequences are SGHTA and FQGNSA. CDR3 protein: CASSFTSGITGELFF. CDR3 bases: TGTGCCAGCAGCTTTACTAGCGGGATAACCGGGGAGCTGTTTTTT.

This clone was counted a few times. The rearrangement uses TRBV9 and TRBJ2-5; 7 nucleotides line up with TRBD1. V was pared by 4 bases and J by 5 bases, with 5 bases of the junction left unmatched. There are 13 residues in the CDR3. The germline gives CDR1 SGDLS, CDR2 YYNGEE. CDR3 sequence reads: CASSTGVGETQYF. CDR3 nucleotide sequence: TGTGCCAGCAGCACAGGGGTAGGGGAGACCCAGTACTTC.

The chain joins TRBV10-3 to TRBJ2-4, with D unclear. Germline assignment: CDR1 ENHRY and CDR2 SYGVKD. Trimming pared 3 bases from V and 2 bases from J, leaving 11 bases between. The CDR3 has 15 amino acids. The CDR3 bases are TGTGCCATCAGTGATTTCGGGCGCACCAAAAACATTCAGTACTTC. This gives the protein CAISDFGRTKNIQYF.

In this sample, this clone turned up a few times. The chain has TRBV9 and TRBJ2-5; 13 nucleotides agree with TRBD2. Germline assignment: CDR1 SGDLS and CDR2 YYNGEE. The CDR3 covers 16 residues. Losses at the gene ends were 1 base for V and 5 bases for J; bases not matched to a gene: 5. The DNA of the CDR3 is TGTGCCAGCAGCGTAACTAGCGGGGGGGCTGTGGAGACCCAGTACTTC. Translation: CASSVTSGGAVETQYF.

This clone was found a few times. This chain uses TRBV6-1 with TRBJ1-2, with a possible D match to TRBD1 (6 bases). CDR3 length: 13 amino acids. Trimming pared 6 bases from V and 5 bases from J, leaving 13 bases between. The V gene's germline CDR1 is MNHNS and CDR2 SASEGT. The CDR3 spells CASRSGTPYGYTF. The CDR3, as DNA: TGTGCCAGCAGGAGCGGGACACCTTATGGCTACACCTTC.

Only a few counts were recorded for this clone. The V call is TRBV15, the J call TRBJ2-7; 10 bases fit TRBD1. The CDR3 totals 16 residues. Germline CDR1 is LNHNV and CDR2 is YYDKDF (reference sequence). The J segment lost 5 bases and the V segment lost 0 bases, leaving 7 bases of the junction unmatched. In nucleotides, the CDR3 is TGTGCCACCAGCAGAGACTTGGGACAGGGGTTCCACGAGCAGTACTTC. It codes for CATSRDLGQGFHEQYF.

This clone occurred a few times. V usage is TRBV7-7 and J usage is TRBJ2-5, with TRBD2 identical over 12 bases. V gave up 5 bases and J gave up 1 base; unmatched junction bases: 2. CDR1 and CDR2 from the germline V gene are SSHAT and FNYEAQ (reference sequence). This CDR3 has 15 amino acids. In nucleotides, the CDR3 is TGTGCCAGCAGCAAGGGACTAGCGGGCCAAGAGACCCAGTACTTC. Its translation: CASSKGLAGQETQYF.

The V call is TRBV7-2, the J call TRBJ2-7, with D unclear. CDR3 length equals 14 residues. The germline gives CDR1 SGHTA, CDR2 FQGNSA. V shed 7 bases and J shed 2 bases, with 15 bases lying between them. CDR3 protein: CASTRPDPAYEQYF. The CDR3 DNA reads as TGTGCCAGCACTCGGCCCGACCCAGCCTACGAGCAGTACTTC. Supplemented by reference TRBV7-2 and TRBJ2-7, the full variable domain reads GAGVSQSPSNKVTEKGKDVELRCDPISGHTALYWYRQSLGQGLEFLIYFQGNSAPDKSGLPSDRFSAERTGGSVSTLTIQRTQQEDSAVYLCASTRPDPAYEQYFGPGTRLTVT.

This clone was seen only a few times. The chain combines TRBV19 with TRBJ2-3; the D gene is possibly TRBD2 (6 bases). The CDR3 length is 14 residues. V dropped 4 bases and J dropped 4 bases, with 12 bases sitting between them. The germline CDR1 and CDR2 sequences are LNHDA and SQIVND (reference sequence). The DNA of the CDR3 is TGTGCCAGTAGTAAATATTCGGGAGCAGATACGCAGTATTTT. Translation: CASSKYSGADTQYF.

The table lists this clone with a few counts. The chain employs TRBV5-1 and TRBJ1-5; D is perhaps TRBD1 (5 bases). Trimming took 0 bases from V and 2 from J, leaving 12 bases between them. This CDR3 contains 16 residues. Germline V gives CDR1 SGHRS, CDR2 YFSETQ. DNA for the CDR3: TGCGCCAGCAGCTTGGGTTCGGGGGGTGGCAATCAGCCCCAGCATTTT. The encoded protein is CASSLGSGGGNQPQHF.

The chain recombines TRBV28 with TRBJ2-3, with 8 bases fitting TRBD2. Trimming took 4 bases from V and 4 from J; bases not matched to a gene: 7. This CDR3 region has 15 residues. Looked up from germline, CDR1 is MDHEN and CDR2 is SYDVKM. The CDR3, as DNA: TGTGCCAGCAGTTCGGGACTAGTGGGTTCAGATACGCAGTATTTT. Protein product: CASSSGLVGSDTQYF.

This clone was picked up a small number of times. CDR3 coding DNA: TGCGCCAGCAGCTTGGCCGGCCATCTGGAGCAGTTCTTC. Protein sequence: CASSLAGHLEQFF. V usage is TRBV5-1 and J usage is TRBJ2-1, with D hard to call. Germline CDR1 SGHRS, CDR2 YFSETQ. V lost 0 bases, J lost 10 bases, and 11 bases lay in between. This CDR3 comprises 13 residues.

This clone has only a few counts. The J gene is TRBJ1-3, the V gene TRBV27; D remains unclear. The CDR3 loop spans 15 amino acids. Trimming removed 5 bases at V and 4 bases at J, with 15 bases between. Germline-derived CDR1 and CDR2 are MNHEY and SMNVEV (reference sequence). DNA of the CDR3: TGTGCCAGCAGTACCCGAGGCTACTCAGGAAACACCATATATTTT. Protein: CASSTRGYSGNTIYF.